This TCR beta chain is drawn from a study of identical twins. This CDR3 comprises 16 residues. Germline loops: CDR1 DFQATT, CDR2 SNEGSKA (reference sequence). The V segment lost 3 bases and the J segment 4 bases; nucleotides outside the gene matches: 9. Using its own MiXCR run on the 5' RACE reads, TCRdb lists one record per CDR3 protein. The sample has roughly 240,000 distinct CDR3 sequences; roughly 7% are singletons. The same specimen was also included in a second study, on yellow fever vaccine responses in identical twins.

V is TRBV20-1 and J is TRBJ2-2; the match to TRBD2 covers 9 bases. Sequenced material: memory (CD45RO+) T cells sorted from blood. The origin of this receptor is a woman aged 18-30 years in good health. The CDR3 here is CSARHERGARTGELFF. In DNA form, the CDR3 reads TGCAGTGCTAGGCATGAGCGGGGGGCACGCACCGGGGAGCTGTTTTTT.